This T cell receptor beta chain stems from a study of Ad26.COV2.S vaccination and SARS-CoV-2 variants. Study at large: The donor participated in the COV1001 trial, in its Ad26.COV2.S arm.

The CDR3 totals 14 residues. CDR1 is MNHNY and CDR2 is SVGAGI in the germline V gene (reference sequence). V shed 2 bases and J shed 5 bases, with 12 bases lying between them. This table comes from immunoSEQ multiplex PCR, and its TCRdb copy is limited to in-frame clones, with some not included. The sample shows more than 300,000 clones, approximately 86% of them seen only once. Study findings and constraints: A substantial breadth of spike-specific CD8+ and CD4+ T cell responses after vaccination has been reported.

The treatment: about 20 received Ad26.COV2.S at low or high dose, single or two shots; about 5 received placebo; per-sample allocation not given. Sampling was done on day 63 after the first vaccine or placebo injection. The sample came from a Boston adult aged 18-55 years. It was Wuhan-strain SARS-CoV-2 spike that the Ad26 vaccine vector expressed. By sample fraction, this clone is medium-sized (0.01 to 0.1%). The antigen remains unidentified. This specimen consisted of peripheral blood, obtained in a trial of Ad26.COV2.S vaccine versus placebo. This clonotype originated in a person aged 18-65 years who received the Ad26.COV2.S COVID-19 vaccine or a placebo. The rearrangement uses TRBV6-6 and TRBJ1-1; TRBD1 might be the D (5 bases). The CDR3 region has the DNA TGTGCCAGCAGTTACGTGGCGGGGGGAACTGAAGCTTTCTTT. This gives the protein CASSYVAGGTEAFF.